This TCR beta chain was found in a study of blood T cell repertoires in COVID-19. As processed by the authors: Counts of nucleated cells, estimated from reference gene primer amplification, were obtained. Sequenced by immunoSEQ multiplex PCR; TCRdb stores in-frame clones only, minus some. V and J calls and clone size are those listed in that table; D and trimming were worked out from the DNA. The top ten hold 1.1% of the sample, which has 250,000 to 300,000 clones, over 75% seen once. The CDR3 covers 16 residues. Per the germline V gene, CDR1 is SGHNT and CDR2 is YYREEE (reference sequence). Trimming removed 0 bases from V and 8 bases from J; junction bases left unmatched: 9. The study recruited people aged about 18 to 89 years across around 24 US areas. Two negative PCRs, clearance, or symptom resolution characterized the recovered Cohort 3 donors.

This clonotype originated in a young woman who had recovered from COVID-19. V usage is TRBV5-4 and J usage is TRBJ2-1; 9 bases align to TRBD2. The sequencing input was PBMCs or T cells enriched from blood (not recorded which). CDR3 nucleotide sequence: TGTGCCAGCAGCTTGGTGGGTAGCGGGAGATTCGATGAGCAGTTCTTC. It translates to CASSLVGSGRFDEQFF.